A single sample is the source of the 11 T cell receptor beta chains below, sequenced in a study of blood T cell repertoires in COVID-19. Profiling relied on immunoSEQ multiplex PCR, and the TCRdb table lists in-frame clones only, not all of them. The top ten clones hold roughly 4.7% of a sample with 130,000 to 150,000 clones, approximately 80% of them seen once. Sequencing was performed on peripheral blood. These TCRs come from a woman aged 50 to 65 with acute or convalescent COVID-19.

This clone was seen only a few times. Other DNA sequences in the same sample also yield this CDR3. V gene TRBV4-3 combines with J gene TRBJ2-7, with D perhaps TRBD2 (5 bases). This CDR3 is built from 14 residues. The ends were cut back, 1 base at V and 3 bases at J, with 10 bases in the middle. Germline assignment: CDR1 LGHNA and CDR2 YSLEER. The CDR3 loop is CASSQGRGRYEQYF. The CDR3, as DNA: TGCGCCAGCAGCCAAGGGAGAGGGCGCTACGAGCAGTACTTC.

This chain connects TRBV2 to TRBJ1-5, with 10 bases fitting TRBD1. The germline gives CDR1 SNHLY, CDR2 FYNNEI. The CDR3 is made up of 13 amino acids. V lost 6 bases to trimming and J lost 5 bases; unmatched junction nucleotides: 1. The CDR3 DNA reads as TGTGCCAGCAGGGGGACAGGGGATCAGCCCCAGCATTTT. Its translation is CASRGTGDQPQHF. The variable domain in full, completed from reference TRBV2 and TRBJ1-5, reads EPEVTQTPSHQVTQMGQEVILRCVPISNHLYFYWYRQILGQKVEFLVSFYNNEISEKSEIFDDQFSVERPDGSNFTLKIRSTKLEDSAMYFCASRGTGDQPQHFGDGTRLSIL.

The J gene is TRBJ2-5, the V gene TRBV11-2, with D perhaps matching TRBD2 (6 bases). The germline CDR1 and CDR2 sequences are SGHAT and FQNNGV. CDR3 size: 12 residues. Trimming removed 5 bases from V and 14 bases from J, with 18 bases in between. The CDR3 region has the DNA TGTGCCAGCAGCCCTAGTGGTCGGAGGGGTTACTTC. It is translated as CASSPSGRRGYF.

The genes are TRBV6-6 and TRBJ2-7; 8 positions match TRBD2. The CDR3 is 16 amino acids. V lost 4 bases to trimming and J lost 0 bases; unmatched junction nucleotides: 8. Germline assignment: CDR1 MNHNY and CDR2 SVGAGI (reference sequence). The CDR3 sequence: CASSSPLAGGSYEQYF. In DNA form, the CDR3 reads TGTGCCAGCAGTTCCCCACTGGCGGGGGGCTCCTACGAGCAGTACTTC.

This clone was found once. This rearrangement joins TRBV7-8 to TRBJ2-2, with 11 bases lining up with TRBD2. This CDR3 region has 16 residues. CDR1 SGHVS and CDR2 FQNEAQ come from the germline V gene. V trimming: 2 bases; J trimming: 4 bases; junction bases outside the gene matches: 3. The CDR3 loop reads CASSLISGGVTGELFF. For the CDR3, the DNA is TGTGCCAGCAGCTTAATTAGCGGGGGGGTCACCGGGGAGCTGTTTTTT.

CDR3 nucleotide sequence: TGTGCCAGCAGCCCATCCGGGACAGGGGCCTACGAGCAGTACTTC. Protein product: CASSPSGTGAYEQYF. The gene calls are TRBV3-1 (or the pseudogene TRBV3-2) and TRBJ2-7; 10 nucleotides match TRBD1. CDR3 length: 15 residues. The J segment lost 2 bases and the V segment lost 4 bases, leaving 5 bases of the junction unmatched. The germline V gene encodes CDR1 LGHDT and CDR2 YNNKEL (reference sequence).

J is TRBJ2-7 and V is TRBV7-9, with D unclear. The V end was cut by 5 bases, the J end by 4 bases, with 6 bases between. This CDR3 is 11 amino acids long. The germline CDR1 and CDR2 sequences are SEHNR and FQNEAQ (reference sequence). DNA of the CDR3: TGTGCCAGCAGCCGAGAGTACGAGCAGTACTTC. As protein: CASSREYEQYF.

The CDR3 nucleotides read TGTGCCAGCAGCCCAATCTCAACAGGGTACGAGCAGTACTTC. It specifies CASSPISTGYEQYF. The J gene is TRBJ2-7, the V gene TRBV7-9; weak D call: TRBD1 (6 bases). There are 14 residues in the CDR3. The germline V and J ends were trimmed by 5 bases and 4 bases, with 15 bases remaining between them. Per germline, CDR1 SEHNR and CDR2 FQNEAQ (reference sequence).

The rearrangement joins TRBV5-1 to TRBJ2-1, with TRBD2 matching 12 bases. V shed 4 bases, J shed 7 bases, and the junction held 9 bases outside the gene matches. This CDR3 is built from 16 residues. Germline-derived CDR1 and CDR2 are SGHRS and YFSETQ. The CDR3 reads CASSPQPTSGGNEQFF. The CDR3 nucleotides are TGCGCCAGCAGCCCTCAACCGACTAGCGGGGGTAATGAGCAGTTCTTC.

The chain uses TRBV7-3 and TRBJ2-5; TRBD1 aligns across 7 bases. Germline CDR1 and CDR2: SGHTA and FQGTGA. The CDR3 is 17 amino acids. V dropped 2 bases and J dropped 2; count of bases not matched to a gene: 11. The CDR3 DNA is TGTGCCAGCAGCTTAGGGATGGGTGACAGGGAACAAGAGACCCAGTACTTC. Amino acids: CASSLGMGDREQETQYF.

The chain employs TRBV28 and TRBJ2-7, with TRBD1 matching 7 bases. With V trimmed by 7 bases and J by 4 bases, 13 bases remained unmatched. Germline V gene lookup returns CDR1 MDHEN and CDR2 SYDVKM. The CDR3 loop spans 15 amino acids. The chain's CDR3 is CASKGRQGVGYEQYF. CDR3 coding DNA: TGTGCCAGCAAGGGCAGGCAGGGGGTCGGTTACGAGCAGTACTTC.